These T cell receptor beta chains were read from a single sample in a study of blood T cells in healthy people across ages. TCRdb reprocessed the 5' RACE reads with MiXCR, giving one entry per CDR3 protein. There are more than 1,000,000 distinct CDR3 sequences in the sample; under 30% occur only once, and 0.65% to 0.95% lies in the top ten. This sample also appeared in a second study, on T cells of mothers and their children.

Material for sequencing was blood. The source is a girl aged 2 to 9 in good health. Each CDR3 is given with its conserved first and last residue. The D gene is left open where the match is weak. A row's size may be missing; if present it is once, few, many or a size class.

DNA	CDR3	size	V	J	D
TGTGCCAGCAGTGACCCAAGCGCGAGCTACACCTTC	CASSDPSASYTF	few	TRBV25-1	TRBJ1-2	NA
TGCGCCAGCAGCGAGGGTGTTCGTGGGACCGGGGAGCTGTTTTTT	CASSEGVRGTGELFF	NA	TRBV5-1	TRBJ2-2	NA
TGCAGCGTTGAAGGGGGTTCGGGGATCCACGAGCAGTACTTC	CSVEGGSGIHEQYF	few	TRBV29-1	TRBJ2-7	NA
TGTGCCAGCAGCTTGCGGGATTTGTCCTACAATGAGCAGTTCTTC	CASSLRDLSYNEQFF	few	TRBV7-9	TRBJ2-1	NA
TGTGCCAGCTGGGACAGGGGTCAAAAACTGTTTTTT	CASWDRGQKLFF	NA	TRBV27	TRBJ1-4	TRBD1
TGTGCCATCAGTGGCGAGCGGGGGGCTAGGCAAGAGACCCAGTACTTC	CAISGERGARQETQYF	few	TRBV10-3	TRBJ2-5	TRBD2
TGTGCCAGCAGCTTAGGAGGGGGGGTCGGAATTCAGTACTTC	CASSLGGGVGIQYF	few	TRBV5-6	TRBJ2-4	NA
TGTGCCAGCAGCTTTTCCCCTAGAGCTGGGGCCAACGTCCTGACTTTC	CASSFSPRAGANVLTF	few	TRBV11-2	TRBJ2-6	NA
TGTGCCAGCAGTCAATCACCGGGACTTCACTCCTACGAGCAGTACTTC	CASSQSPGLHSYEQYF	few	TRBV12-3/TRBV12-4	TRBJ2-7	NA
TGTGCCAGCAGGGCCCTAGCGGGAGATACGCAGTATTTT	CASRALAGDTQYF	NA	TRBV12-3/TRBV12-4	TRBJ2-3	TRBD2
TGCGCCAGCAGCTTGGGGGACGGCGCAACTAATGAAAAACTGTTTTTT	CASSLGDGATNEKLFF	NA	TRBV5-1	TRBJ1-4	NA
TGTGCCAGCAGACTAGCGGGAGACGAGCAGTACTTC	CASRLAGDEQYF	NA	TRBV7-9	TRBJ2-7	TRBD2
TGCAGCGTTGGCCAGGATATATTAGGCTACACCTTC	CSVGQDILGYTF	NA	TRBV29-1	TRBJ1-2	NA
TGCGCCAGCAGCTCATCAGACAGCTCCTATAATTCACCCCTCCACTTT	CASSSSDSSYNSPLHF	NA	TRBV5-1	TRBJ1-6	NA
TGCGCCAGCAGCTTGACCACCATTTCTGTGGGTCATTTAGGTGGCTACACCTTC	CASSLTTISVGHLGGYTF	NA	TRBV5-1	TRBJ1-2	NA
TGTGCCAGCAGCCAAGGCAGGGGCACTTTCTACGAGCAGTACTTC	CASSQGRGTFYEQYF	once	TRBV7-9	TRBJ2-7	NA
TGCAGCGTTGACAGGGGACAGGGGGCTAACGAGCAGTACTTC	CSVDRGQGANEQYF	NA	TRBV29-1	TRBJ2-7	TRBD1
TGTGCCACCAGTGATCGACGGACAGGGAAAGAGACCCAGTACTTC	CATSDRRTGKETQYF	few	TRBV24-1	TRBJ2-5	TRBD1
TGTGCCAGCGCCGACTGGGAGACCCAGTACTTC	CASADWETQYF	few	TRBV7-9	TRBJ2-5	NA
TGTGCCAGCAGTCCCGGACTAGCGGGTGGCGTCAGGCGAGAGACCCAGTACTTC	CASSPGLAGGVRRETQYF	NA	TRBV28	TRBJ2-5	TRBD2
TGTGCCAGCAGCCTTGGGACAGGGGATCCCAGTGACACCGGGGAGCCGTTTTTT	CASSLGTGDPSDTGEPFF	few	TRBV28	TRBJ2-2	TRBD1
TGTGCCAGCAGGCCAGGACTAGCGGGCGAGAATGAGCAGTTCTTC	CASRPGLAGENEQFF	NA	TRBV12-3/TRBV12-4	TRBJ2-1	TRBD2
TGTGCCAGCAGTTACATTGGGGACTACAATGAGCAGTTCTTC	CASSYIGDYNEQFF	NA	TRBV6-6	TRBJ2-1	NA
TGCAGTGCTAGAGATCTTAAGGGACAGGGGGCGCTTGGGACTGAAGCTTTCTTT	CSARDLKGQGALGTEAFF	few	TRBV20-1	TRBJ1-1	TRBD1
TGCAGTGCTCCGAGATTAGAGACCCAGTACTTC	CSAPRLETQYF	NA	TRBV20-1	TRBJ2-5	NA
TGTGCCAGCGGCGTGACCGGGAGGAAGAACACCGGGGAGCTGTTTTTT	CASGVTGRKNTGELFF	few	TRBV5-6	TRBJ2-2	TRBD2
TGTGCCAGCAGCCAAGGGACGGATGGTGAAAAACTGTTTTTT	CASSQGTDGEKLFF	few	TRBV4-2	TRBJ1-4	NA
TGTGCCAGCAGCCCCGGCAATGTCGCGCCTGTCGAGCAGTACTTC	CASSPGNVAPVEQYF	NA	TRBV7-9	TRBJ2-7	NA
TGTGCCAGCAGTTACTTTCATGACGGAGAAAGAGAAGCTTTCTTT	CASSYFHDGEREAFF	NA	TRBV6-2/TRBV6-3	TRBJ1-1	NA
TGTGCCAGCAGCCAGCTAGGGACATCCGGAAACACCATATATTTT	CASSQLGTSGNTIYF	NA	TRBV14	TRBJ1-3	NA
TGTGCCAGCAGCCCCTTATATGGGCAGGGGACAGATACGCAGTATTTT	CASSPLYGQGTDTQYF	NA	TRBV14	TRBJ2-3	NA
TGCAGTGCCGCCCCTACGGGATTCTACGAGCAGTACTTC	CSAAPTGFYEQYF	few	TRBV20-1	TRBJ2-7	NA
TGTGCCAGCAGCTTTGAGACGCGGGTTTCTAGCACAGATACGCAGTATTTT	CASSFETRVSSTDTQYF	few	TRBV5-6	TRBJ2-3	NA
TGTGCCAGCAGTCCGCACACGGAATGGTTGGGGACCCAGTACTTC	CASSPHTEWLGTQYF	NA	TRBV28	TRBJ2-5	NA
TGTGCCAGCAGTTTTTTACAGGGATTCTATGGCTACACCTTC	CASSFLQGFYGYTF	few	TRBV28	TRBJ1-2	NA
TGTGCCAGCAGTCTCCCCTCTAGAATTGATGAGCAGTTCTTC	CASSLPSRIDEQFF	NA	TRBV27	TRBJ2-1	NA
TGTGCCATCAGTGAGTCGCCAAGGCAGCCCCAGCATTTT	CAISESPRQPQHF	NA	TRBV10-3	TRBJ1-5	NA
TGTGCCAGTAGTATGCGGGGACAGGGGGACTACGAGCAGTACTTC	CASSMRGQGDYEQYF	NA	TRBV19	TRBJ2-7	TRBD1
TGTGCCAGCAGTTACAATTCAAGAGGGGTCGGCTACACCTTC	CASSYNSRGVGYTF	NA	TRBV6-5	TRBJ1-2	NA
TGCGCCAGCAGCTTCCGACAGGGATCGGACACCGGGGAGCTGTTTTTT	CASSFRQGSDTGELFF	NA	TRBV5-1	TRBJ2-2	TRBD1
TGCAGTGCTCGCGACCCGACAGGGAGAAATGAAAAACTGTTTTTT	CSARDPTGRNEKLFF	NA	TRBV20-1	TRBJ1-4	TRBD1
TGCGCCAGCAGCCAAGATTTAGAACAGACCAAAGAGACCCAGTACTTC	CASSQDLEQTKETQYF	NA	TRBV4-3	TRBJ2-5	NA
TGCAGCGTCAGCAGACTAGCGAGGGAAACTTACAATGAGCAGTTCTTC	CSVSRLARETYNEQFF	NA	TRBV29-1	TRBJ2-1	TRBD2
TGCAGCGTGGAGGGGGCGGGCTCCTACAATGAGCAGTTCTTC	CSVEGAGSYNEQFF	NA	TRBV29-1	TRBJ2-1	NA
TGTGCCAGCAGTTTGCGGACTTACACGAGCTCCTATAATTCACCCCTCCACTTT	CASSLRTYTSSYNSPLHF	NA	TRBV12-3/TRBV12-4	TRBJ1-6	NA
TGCAGTGCTAGAGATTCGGGAAACACTGAAGCTTTCTTT	CSARDSGNTEAFF	NA	TRBV20-1	TRBJ1-1	NA
TGTGCCAGCAGGGCTACAGCGGGAGATCCATCCTACGAGCAGTACTTC	CASRATAGDPSYEQYF	NA	TRBV27	TRBJ2-7	TRBD2
TGCGCCAGCAGCTTGGGTTCGGCCCGGACAGGCAACACTGAAGCTTTCTTT	CASSLGSARTGNTEAFF	NA	TRBV5-1	TRBJ1-1	TRBD1
TGTGCCAGCAGTGAAGGGCCAGGGGCGGACACTGAAGCTTTCTTT	CASSEGPGADTEAFF	NA	TRBV2	TRBJ1-1	NA
TGCAGTGCTAGATACCGCCCTCCCAGCGGGGGGCTTCAAGAGACCCAGTACTTC	CSARYRPPSGGLQETQYF	few	TRBV20-1	TRBJ2-5	TRBD2
TGTGCCAGCACCAGGGCAGGACTTACCTACGAGCAGTACTTC	CASTRAGLTYEQYF	few	TRBV6-5	TRBJ2-7	NA
TGTGCCACCAGTGATTTCGGAGGGGGGGGGCAAGAGACCCAGTACTTT	CATSDFGGGGQETQYF	NA	TRBV24-1	TRBJ2-5	NA
TGTGCCAGCAGCTGGACAGCTGGAGGGATGGATACGCAGTATTTT	CASSWTAGGMDTQYF	few	TRBV7-3	TRBJ2-3	NA
TGCAGCGTTCAAACGAACACTGAAGCTTTCTTT	CSVQTNTEAFF	few	TRBV29-1	TRBJ1-1	NA